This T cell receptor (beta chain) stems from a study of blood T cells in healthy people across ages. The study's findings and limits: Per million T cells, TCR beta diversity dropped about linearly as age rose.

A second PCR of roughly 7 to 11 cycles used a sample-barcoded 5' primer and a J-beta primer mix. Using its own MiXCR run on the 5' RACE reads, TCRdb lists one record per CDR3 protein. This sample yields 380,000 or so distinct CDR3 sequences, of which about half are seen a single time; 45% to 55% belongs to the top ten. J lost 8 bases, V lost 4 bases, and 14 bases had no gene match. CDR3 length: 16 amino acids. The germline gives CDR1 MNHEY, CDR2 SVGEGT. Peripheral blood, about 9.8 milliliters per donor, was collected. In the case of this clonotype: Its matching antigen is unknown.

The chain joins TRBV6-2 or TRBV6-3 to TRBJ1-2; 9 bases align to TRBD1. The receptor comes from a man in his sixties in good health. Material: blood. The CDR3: CASSFWTGDPATGYTF. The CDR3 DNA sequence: TGTGCCAGCAGTTTTTGGACAGGGGACCCCGCGACAGGCTACACCTTC.